The following is a T cell receptor beta chain sequence with its context. No antigen is known for it. The source of the sample is a study of T cell responses to AZD1222 COVID-19 vaccine. Findings and limits, study-wide: Only after the peak T cell response were repertoires sampled. Spike-specific TCR breadth and depth rose after two AZD1222 doses. At baseline, just a handful of AZD1222 recipients tested seropositive.

The assay was immunoSEQ multiplex PCR, and TCRdb's table has in-frame clones only and misses some. This sample yields over 110,000 clones, of which roughly nine tenths are seen a single time; about 1.5% belongs to the top ten. The V segment lost 0 bases and the J segment 6 bases; nucleotides outside the gene matches: 7. From germline, CDR1 is KGHSY and CDR2 FQNENV. The CDR3 is made up of 15 amino acids. This TCR was sampled from an adult in good health. Sequencing used peripheral blood, obtained on day 0 of AZD1222 vaccination. The chain carries TRBV16 and TRBJ1-1; 7 bases line up with TRBD1. The CDR3 sequence: CASSQSGQGGSEAFF. Written as DNA, the CDR3 is TGTGCCAGCAGCCAATCGGGTCAGGGGGGTTCTGAAGCTTTCTTT.